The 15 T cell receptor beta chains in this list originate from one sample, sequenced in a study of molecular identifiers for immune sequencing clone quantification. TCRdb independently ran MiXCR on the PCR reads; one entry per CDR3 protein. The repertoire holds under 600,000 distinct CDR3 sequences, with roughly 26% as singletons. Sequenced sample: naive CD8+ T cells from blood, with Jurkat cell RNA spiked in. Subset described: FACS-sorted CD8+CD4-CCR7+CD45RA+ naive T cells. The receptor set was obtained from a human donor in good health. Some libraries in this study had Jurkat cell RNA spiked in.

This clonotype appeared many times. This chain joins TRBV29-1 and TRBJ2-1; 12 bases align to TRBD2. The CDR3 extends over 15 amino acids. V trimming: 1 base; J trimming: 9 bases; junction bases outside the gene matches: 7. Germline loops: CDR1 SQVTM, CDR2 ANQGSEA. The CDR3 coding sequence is TGCAGCGTTGAAGCGAGACTAGCGGGAGTTGGTGAGCAGTTCTTC. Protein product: CSVEARLAGVGEQFF.

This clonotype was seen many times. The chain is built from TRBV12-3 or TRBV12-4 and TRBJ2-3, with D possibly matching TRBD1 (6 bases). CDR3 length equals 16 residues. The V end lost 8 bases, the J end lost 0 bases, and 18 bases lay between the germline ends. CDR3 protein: CASGETGTLSTDTQYF. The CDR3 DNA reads TGTGCCAGCGGGGAAACCGGGACACTAAGCACAGATACGCAGTATTTT.

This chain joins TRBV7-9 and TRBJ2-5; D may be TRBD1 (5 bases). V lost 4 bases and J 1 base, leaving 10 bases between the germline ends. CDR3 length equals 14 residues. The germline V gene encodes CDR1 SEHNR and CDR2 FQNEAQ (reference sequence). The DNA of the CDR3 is TGTGCCAGCAGCTGGAAGGACATCCAAGAGACCCAGTACTTC. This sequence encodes CASSWKDIQETQYF.

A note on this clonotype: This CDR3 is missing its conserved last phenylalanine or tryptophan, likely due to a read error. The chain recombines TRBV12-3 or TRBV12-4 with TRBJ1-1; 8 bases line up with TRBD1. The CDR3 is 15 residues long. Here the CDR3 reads CASTDRGTRSTAAFS. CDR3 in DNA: TGTGCCAGCACCGACAGGGGTACCCGAAGCACTGCAGCTTTCTCT.

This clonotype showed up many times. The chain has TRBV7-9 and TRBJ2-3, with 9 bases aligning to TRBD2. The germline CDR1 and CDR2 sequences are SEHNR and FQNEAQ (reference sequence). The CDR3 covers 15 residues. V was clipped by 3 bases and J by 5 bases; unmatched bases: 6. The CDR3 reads CASSFSGSVGDTQYF. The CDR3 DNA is TGTGCCAGCAGCTTTAGCGGGAGTGTTGGAGATACGCAGTATTTT.

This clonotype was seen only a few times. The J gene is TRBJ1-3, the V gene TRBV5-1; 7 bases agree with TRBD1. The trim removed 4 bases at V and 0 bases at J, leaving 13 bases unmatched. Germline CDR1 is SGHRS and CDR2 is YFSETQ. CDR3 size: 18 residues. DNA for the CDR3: TGCGCCAGCAGCCCAGGGACAGTAGGTGGTTTCTCTGGAAACACCATATATTTT. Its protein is CASSPGTVGGFSGNTIYF.

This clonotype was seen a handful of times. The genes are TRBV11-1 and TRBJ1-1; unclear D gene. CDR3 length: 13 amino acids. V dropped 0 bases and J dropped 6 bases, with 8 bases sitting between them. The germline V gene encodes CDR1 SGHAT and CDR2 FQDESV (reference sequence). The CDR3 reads CASSLAGFSEAFF. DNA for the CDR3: TGTGCCAGCAGCTTAGCGGGGTTTTCTGAAGCTTTCTTT. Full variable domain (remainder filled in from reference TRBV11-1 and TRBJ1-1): EAEVAQSPRYKITEKSQAVAFWCDPISGHATLYWYRQILGQGPELLVQFQDESVVDDSQLPKDRFSAERLKGVDSTLKIQPAELGDSAMYLCASSLAGFSEAFFGQGTRLTVV.

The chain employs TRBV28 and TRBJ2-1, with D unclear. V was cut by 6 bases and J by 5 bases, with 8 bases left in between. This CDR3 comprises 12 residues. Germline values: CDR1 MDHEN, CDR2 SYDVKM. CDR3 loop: CASRGTNNEQFF. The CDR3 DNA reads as TGTGCCAGCAGGGGCACAAACAATGAGCAGTTCTTC.

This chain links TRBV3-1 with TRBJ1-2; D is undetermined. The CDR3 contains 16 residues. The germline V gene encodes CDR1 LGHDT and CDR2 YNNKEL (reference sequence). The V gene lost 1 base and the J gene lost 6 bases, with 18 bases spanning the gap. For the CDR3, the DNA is TGTGCCAGCAGCCAAGCTCCTGGAGTCCACATGGATGGCTACACCTTC. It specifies CASSQAPGVHMDGYTF.

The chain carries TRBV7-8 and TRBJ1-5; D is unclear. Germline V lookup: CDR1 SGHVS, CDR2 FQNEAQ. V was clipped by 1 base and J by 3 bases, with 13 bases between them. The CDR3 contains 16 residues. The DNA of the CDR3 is TGTGCCAGCAGCTTAGTGTTGGGGAGAGTCAATCAGCCCCAGCATTTT. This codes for CASSLVLGRVNQPQHF.

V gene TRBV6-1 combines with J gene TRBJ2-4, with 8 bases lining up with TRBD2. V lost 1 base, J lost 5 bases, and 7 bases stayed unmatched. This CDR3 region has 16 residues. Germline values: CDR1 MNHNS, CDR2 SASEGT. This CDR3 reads CASSEEVGGAQNIQYF. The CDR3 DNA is TGTGCCAGCAGTGAAGAGGTCGGGGGGGCCCAAAACATTCAGTACTTC.

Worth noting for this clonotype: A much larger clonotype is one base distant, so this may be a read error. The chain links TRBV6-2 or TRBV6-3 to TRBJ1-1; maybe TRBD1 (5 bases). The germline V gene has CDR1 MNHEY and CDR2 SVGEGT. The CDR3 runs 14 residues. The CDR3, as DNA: TGTGCCAGCAGTACCGGGGGATTCAACACTGAAGCTCTCTTT. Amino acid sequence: CASSTGGFNTEALF.

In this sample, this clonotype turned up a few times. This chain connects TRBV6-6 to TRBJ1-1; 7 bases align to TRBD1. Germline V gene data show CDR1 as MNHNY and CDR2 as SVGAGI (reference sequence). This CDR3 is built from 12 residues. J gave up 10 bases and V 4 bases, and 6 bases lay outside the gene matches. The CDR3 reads CASSSDRERAFF. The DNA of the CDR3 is TGTGCCAGCAGTTCAGACAGGGAGCGAGCTTTCTTT.

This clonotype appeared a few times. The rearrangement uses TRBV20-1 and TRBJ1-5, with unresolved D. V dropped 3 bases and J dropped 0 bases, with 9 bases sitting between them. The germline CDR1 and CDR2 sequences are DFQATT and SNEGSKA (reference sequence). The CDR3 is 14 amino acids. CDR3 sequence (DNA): TGCAGTGCTAGTGCCGTTAATAGCAATCAGCCCCAGCATTTT. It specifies CSASAVNSNQPQHF.

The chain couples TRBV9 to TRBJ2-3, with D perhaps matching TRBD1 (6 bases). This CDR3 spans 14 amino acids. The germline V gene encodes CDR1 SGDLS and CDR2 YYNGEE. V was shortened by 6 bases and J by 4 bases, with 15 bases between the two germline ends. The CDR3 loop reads CASTDSLNADTQYF. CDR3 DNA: TGTGCCAGCACGGACAGTTTGAACGCAGATACGCAGTATTTT.